The rows below give T cell receptor beta chains drawn from one sample of a study of blood T cell repertoires in COVID-19. Libraries were prepared by immunoSEQ multiplex PCR; TCRdb keeps only in-frame clonotypes and omits some of them. The repertoire holds 300,000 or so clones, with 90% as singletons. Input material: peripheral blood. The receptors were sampled from a middle-aged woman with acute or convalescent COVID-19. The CDR3 runs from the conserved cysteine through the conserved F or W. A D gene is named only where the DNA matches it firmly. Expanded clones get a size class; other rows say once, few or many, or leave the size out.

>once|TRBV2|TRBJ2-5|TRBD2
TGTGCCACCCTAGCGGGGGGAAGAGAGACCCAGTACTTC
CATLAGGRETQYF
>NA|TRBV4-1|TRBJ2-1|NA
TGCGCCAGCAGTCCCCCCGGGACACCTGAGCAGTTCTTC
CASSPPGTPEQFF
>NA|TRBV18|TRBJ1-2|TRBD1
TGTGCCAGCTCACCTAAGCCGGACAGGGGAGTCGGTGGCTACACCTTC
CASSPKPDRGVGGYTF
>NA|TRBV27|TRBJ1-1|TRBD1
TGTGCCAGCCATCCACAGGGGACGGAGACTGAAGCTTTCTTT
CASHPQGTETEAFF
>NA|TRBV2|TRBJ2-3|TRBD2
TGTGCCAGCAGTGGCGTAGCGGGGGGTGCAGATACGCAGTATTTT
CASSGVAGGADTQYF
>NA|TRBV2|TRBJ1-6|NA
TGTGCCAGCAGTTTACAGGGCTCTAGTTCACCCCTCCACTTT
CASSLQGSSSPLHF
>NA|TRBV7-3|TRBJ2-1|TRBD1
TGTGCCAGCAGTCCGGGACAGGGGGCTCATGAGCAGTTCTTC
CASSPGQGAHEQFF
>NA|TRBV4-1|TRBJ1-2|TRBD1
TGCGCCAGCAGCCAAGCCTTGGGACAGATCTATGGCTACACCTTC
CASSQALGQIYGYTF
>NA|TRBV25-1|TRBJ1-2|TRBD1
TGTGCCAGCAGTGGGACAGGGATGAGCTATGGCTACACCTTC
CASSGTGMSYGYTF
>NA|TRBV18|TRBJ2-1|TRBD1
TGTGCCAGCTCCCCTGACAGGGTTAGGGATGAGCAGTTCTTC
CASSPDRVRDEQFF
>NA|TRBV2|TRBJ1-4|NA
TGTGCCAGCAGTGGGGTAGGGGGTGAAAAACTGTTTTTT
CASSGVGGEKLFF
>NA|TRBV29-1|TRBJ2-3|NA
TGCAGCGTTGAATCGGGAGCCTGGGGGGATACGCAGTATTTT
CSVESGAWGDTQYF
>NA|TRBV10-2|TRBJ1-1|TRBD1
TGCGCCAGCAGAATAGACAGGGGAGCTTTCTTT
CASRIDRGAFF
>NA|TRBV5-4|TRBJ2-1|TRBD1
TGTGCCACCGAGGGACAGTTATACAATGAGCAGTTCTTC
CATEGQLYNEQFF
>NA|TRBV23-1|TRBJ2-1|NA
TGCGCCAGCAGCACAGGCATGGAGCAGTTCTTC
CASSTGMEQFF
>NA|TRBV6-5|TRBJ2-3|NA
TGTGCCAGCAGACGGGGGGCCCGCGGCACAGATACGCAGTATTTT
CASRRGARGTDTQYF
>NA|TRBV18|TRBJ1-4|NA
TGTGCCAGCTCACGTCAAACTAATGAAAAACTGTTTTTT
CASSRQTNEKLFF
>NA|TRBV2|TRBJ1-2|NA
TGTGCCAGCAGTGCTGCCAGCAGGGGTGTAGTCGGCTACACCTTC
CASSAASRGVVGYTF
>NA|TRBV9|TRBJ2-1|NA
TGTGCCAGCAGCACGACAGTTTACAATGAGCAGTTCTTC
CASSTTVYNEQFF
>NA|TRBV10-3|TRBJ1-2|NA
TGTGCCATCAGCCCTACCTGGGGGGGTAAGTTCTATGGCTACACCTTC
CAISPTWGGKFYGYTF
>NA|TRBV10-1|TRBJ1-1|NA
TGCGCCAGCAGTTTCGACAGGAGCGGAGAAGCTTTCTTT
CASSFDRSGEAFF
>NA|TRBV5-1|TRBJ2-3|TRBD1
TGCGCCAGCAGCTGGAACACAGGGGGCCCCGCGGCAGATACGCAGTATTTT
CASSWNTGGPAADTQYF
>NA|TRBV5-1|TRBJ1-4|NA
TGCGCCAGCAGCTCCACAGGTCCGATGTCCGAAAAACTGTTTTTT
CASSSTGPMSEKLFF
>few|TRBV18|TRBJ1-1|TRBD1
TGTGCCAGCTCACCTACAGGGGGCTCCACTGAAGCTTTCTTT
CASSPTGGSTEAFF
>once|TRBV3-1/TRBV3-2|TRBJ1-3|NA
TGTGCCAGCAGCCAGCGGGAGACTGGAAACACCATATATTTT
CASSQRETGNTIYF
>NA|TRBV12-2|TRBJ2-2|NA
TGTGCAAGTCGCTTAAATACCCAGGGGCCCCATAGGAACACCGGGGAGCTGTTTTTT
CASRLNTQGPHRNTGELFF
>NA|TRBV13|TRBJ1-2|TRBD1
TGTGCCAGCAGCTCCGGACAGGGGTCCTATGGCTACACCTTC
CASSSGQGSYGYTF
>NA|TRBV24-1|TRBJ2-3|TRBD1
TGTGCCACCGTTAACCCGGGACAGGGGCCCCCTCGGTTGGCAGATACGCAGTATTTT
CATVNPGQGPPRLADTQYF
>NA|TRBV5-4|TRBJ2-1|TRBD1
TGTGCCAGCAGCTCCGGGACAGGGGGCGCATACAATGAGCAGTTCTTC
CASSSGTGGAYNEQFF
>NA|TRBV12-5|TRBJ1-1|TRBD1
TGTGCTAGTGGTTTGGCTCTTTGGGGGGGGACAGGGAACACTGAAGCTTTCTTT
CASGLALWGGTGNTEAFF
>NA|TRBV4-1|TRBJ1-2|TRBD1
TGCGCCAGCAGCCGCGGGACAGGGAACTATGGCTACACCTTC
CASSRGTGNYGYTF
>NA|TRBV3-1/TRBV3-2|TRBJ2-3|TRBD2
TGTGCCAGCAGCCATGGGACTAGCGGGGGACAACAGTATTTT
CASSHGTSGGQQYF